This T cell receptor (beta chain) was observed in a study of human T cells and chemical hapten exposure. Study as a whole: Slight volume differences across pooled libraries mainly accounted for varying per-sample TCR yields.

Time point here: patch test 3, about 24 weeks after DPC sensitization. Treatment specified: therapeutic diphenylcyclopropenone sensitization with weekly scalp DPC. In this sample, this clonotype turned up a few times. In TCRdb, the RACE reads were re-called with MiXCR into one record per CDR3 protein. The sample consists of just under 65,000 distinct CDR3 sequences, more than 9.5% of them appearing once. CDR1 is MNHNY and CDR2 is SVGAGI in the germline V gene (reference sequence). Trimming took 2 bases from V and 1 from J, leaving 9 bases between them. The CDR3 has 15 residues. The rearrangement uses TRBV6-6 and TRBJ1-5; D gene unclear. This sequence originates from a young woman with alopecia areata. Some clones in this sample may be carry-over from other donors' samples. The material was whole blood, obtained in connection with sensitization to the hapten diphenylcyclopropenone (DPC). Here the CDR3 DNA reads TGTGCCAGCAGTTACGACCGTCGAAGCAATCAGCCCCAGCATTTT. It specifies CASSYDRRSNQPQHF.